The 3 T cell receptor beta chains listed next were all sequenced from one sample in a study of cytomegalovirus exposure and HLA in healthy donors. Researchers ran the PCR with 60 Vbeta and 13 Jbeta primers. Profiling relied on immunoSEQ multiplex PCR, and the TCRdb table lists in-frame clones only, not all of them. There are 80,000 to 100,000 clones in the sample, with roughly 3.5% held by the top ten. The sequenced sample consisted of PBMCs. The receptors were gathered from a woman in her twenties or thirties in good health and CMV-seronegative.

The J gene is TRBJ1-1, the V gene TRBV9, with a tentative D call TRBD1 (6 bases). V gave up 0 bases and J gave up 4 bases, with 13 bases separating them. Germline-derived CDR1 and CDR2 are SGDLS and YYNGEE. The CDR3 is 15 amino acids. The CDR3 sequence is CASSVATGSPTEAFF. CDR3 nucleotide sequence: TGTGCCAGCAGCGTAGCTACAGGGAGCCCCACTGAAGCTTTCTTT.

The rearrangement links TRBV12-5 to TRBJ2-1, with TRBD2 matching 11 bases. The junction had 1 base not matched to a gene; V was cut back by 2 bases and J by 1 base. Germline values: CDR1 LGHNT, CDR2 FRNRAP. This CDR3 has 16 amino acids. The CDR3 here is CASGLRLAGSYNEQFF. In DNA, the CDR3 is TGTGCTAGTGGTTTGAGACTAGCGGGATCCTACAATGAGCAGTTCTTC.

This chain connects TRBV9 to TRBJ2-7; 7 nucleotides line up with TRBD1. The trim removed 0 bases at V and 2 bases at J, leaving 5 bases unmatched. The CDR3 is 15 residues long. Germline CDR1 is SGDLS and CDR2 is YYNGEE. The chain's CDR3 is CASSVETGDTYEQYF. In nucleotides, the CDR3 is TGTGCCAGCAGCGTAGAAACAGGGGACACCTACGAGCAGTACTTC.